A selection of T cell receptor beta chains follows, all from one sample in a study of memory CD4+ T cells and cytomegalovirus serostatus. The protocol was immunoSEQ multiplex PCR, while the TCRdb copy is restricted to in-frame clones and leaves out a portion. The sample carries about 52,000 clones, about four fifths recorded once. The specimen was memory CD4+ T cells from blood. Every receptor here comes from an adult in good health and CMV-seropositive. Both conserved end residues are part of each CDR3. D genes are given only for firm matches. Some rows mark clone size as missing; the rest say once, few, many or name a class of expanded clone.

d_call,cdr3_length,v_call,j_call,clone_size,cdr3_aa,cdr3_nt
.,14,TRBV6-5,TRBJ2-7,.,CASSYSFPGYEQYF,TGTGCCAGCAGTTATAGCTTCCCAGGTTACGAGCAGTACTTC
.,14,TRBV4-1,TRBJ2-5,.,CASSQVYGEETQYF,TGCGCCAGCAGCCAAGTTTATGGGGAAGAGACCCAGTACTTC
TRBD2,15,TRBV5-1,TRBJ2-7,.,CASRARSGESYEQYF,TGCGCCAGCAGGGCGAGGAGCGGGGAAAGTTACGAGCAGTACTTC
TRBD1,15,TRBV6-1,TRBJ2-2,.,CASKAGTGGTGELFF,TGTGCCAGCAAAGCCGGGACAGGGGGCACCGGGGAGCTGTTTTTT
.,13,TRBV4-2,TRBJ2-7,.,CASSQGSSYEQYF,TGTGCCAGCAGCCAAGGGTCTTCATACGAGCAGTACTTC
TRBD1,16,TRBV28,TRBJ1-4,.,CASSSLGVTGNEKLFF,TGTGCCAGCAGTTCACTAGGTGTGACAGGGAATGAAAAACTGTTTTTT
.,14,TRBV5-6,TRBJ2-5,.,CASSLAGNQETQYF,TGTGCCAGCAGCTTGGCGGGGAATCAAGAGACCCAGTACTTC
.,13,TRBV5-5,TRBJ2-7,once,CASSLLRGYEQYF,TGTGCCAGCAGCTTGCTTAGGGGCTACGAGCAGTACTTC
.,15,TRBV6-1,TRBJ2-5,.,CASSEVGRAQETQYF,TGTGCCAGCAGTGAAGTGGGCAGAGCTCAAGAGACCCAGTACTTC
.,16,TRBV7-2,TRBJ1-2,.,CASSLWTASPRHGYTF,TGTGCCAGCAGCTTATGGACAGCTTCCCCTAGGCATGGCTACACCTTC
TRBD1,16,TRBV7-8,TRBJ1-2,.,CASSHLGGQGKYGYTF,TGTGCCAGCAGCCATTTAGGGGGACAGGGGAAATATGGCTACACCTTC
TRBD1,16,TRBV28,TRBJ1-1,.,CASSLWGQGAGTEAFF,TGTGCCAGCAGTTTATGGGGACAGGGGGCTGGGACTGAAGCTTTCTTT
.,14,TRBV7-9,TRBJ2-5,once,CASSGRGGRETQYF,TGTGCCAGCAGCGGGAGAGGTGGGCGAGAGACCCAGTACTTC
TRBD1,18,TRBV5-6,TRBJ2-6,once,CASRNGDRGLSGANVLTF,TGTGCCAGCAGGAATGGGGACAGGGGGCTCTCTGGGGCCAACGTCCTGACTTTC
TRBD1,14,TRBV19,TRBJ1-4,.,CASRTTGTNEKLFF,TGTGCCAGTAGAACGACAGGGACTAATGAAAAACTGTTTTTT
TRBD2,15,TRBV5-1,TRBJ2-7,once,CASSPGTSGTYEQYF,TGCGCCAGCAGCCCCGGGACTAGCGGGACTTACGAGCAGTACTTC
.,14,TRBV7-9,TRBJ2-5,.,CASSSGPVSEAQYF,TGTGCCAGCAGCTCGGGACCCGTTAGCGAGGCCCAGTACTTC
TRBD1,13,TRBV29-1,TRBJ2-7,few,CSVDDRVSHEQYF,TGCAGCGTTGACGACAGGGTTTCCCACGAGCAGTACTTC
.,17,TRBV19,TRBJ1-6,few,CASRPLAGGTYNSPLHF,TGTGCCAGTAGACCCCTAGCAGGAGGAACCTATAATTCACCCCTCCACTTT
.,14,TRBV6-1,TRBJ1-2,once,CASTKGGGDYGYTF,TGTGCCAGCACCAAGGGTGGGGGGGACTATGGCTACACCTTC
.,13,TRBV11-3,TRBJ2-3,.,CASSPGRGDTQYF,TGTGCCAGCAGCCCCGGTCGGGGGGATACGCAGTATTTT
.,13,TRBV6-5,TRBJ2-1,once,CASSSPPILGQFF,TGTGCCAGCAGTTCCCCACCGATCCTTGGGCAGTTCTTC
.,14,TRBV14,TRBJ1-1,.,CASSQAGMNTEAFF,TGTGCCAGCAGCCAAGCAGGGATGAACACTGAAGCTTTCTTT
.,14,TRBV7-2,TRBJ1-2,.,CASSPAGINYGYTF,TGTGCCAGCAGCCCGGCCGGAATTAACTATGGCTACACCTTC
TRBD1,15,TRBV19,TRBJ2-1,.,CASKRQGASYNEQFF,TGTGCCAGTAAGCGACAGGGGGCTTCCTACAATGAGCAGTTCTTC
.,15,TRBV30,TRBJ1-2,.,CAWSVRRQGGYGYTF,TGTGCCTGGAGTGTAAGGAGGCAGGGTGGATATGGCTACACCTTC
TRBD2,20,TRBV5-1,TRBJ2-1,.,CASSPDALAGGLSSYNEQFF,TGCGCCAGCAGCCCCGACGCCCTAGCGGGAGGCCTAAGCTCCTACAATGAGCAGTTCTTC
.,16,TRBV6-5,TRBJ2-1,.,CASSYSKWTPRNEQFF,TGTGCCAGCAGTTACTCGAAATGGACTCCGAGGAATGAGCAGTTCTTC
TRBD1,19,TRBV28,TRBJ1-5,.,CASSPRTGVTLYSNQPQHF,TGTGCCAGCAGTCCTCGGACAGGGGTGACTCTCTATAGCAATCAGCCCCAGCATTTT
TRBD1,13,TRBV11-2,TRBJ2-7,.,CASGQGAFYEQYF,TGTGCCAGCGGACAGGGGGCGTTCTACGAGCAGTACTTC
.,14,TRBV2,TRBJ2-2,.,CASSDQGHTGELFF,TGTGCCAGCAGTGACCAGGGCCACACCGGGGAGCTGTTTTTT
.,17,TRBV18,TRBJ1-4,.,CASSLTGPITTNEKLFF,TGTGCCAGCTCACTTACAGGGCCCATTACAACTAATGAAAAACTGTTTTTT
.,14,TRBV2,TRBJ2-2,.,CAGRGQEGTGELFF,TGTGCCGGGCGGGGGCAGGAGGGGACCGGGGAGCTGTTTTTT
.,16,TRBV4-2,TRBJ1-2,.,CASSQKLRGAGYGYTF,TGTGCCAGCAGCCAAAAGCTAAGGGGGGCCGGCTATGGCTACACCTTC
.,13,TRBV11-2,TRBJ1-2,.,CASSLDPGVGYTF,TGTGCCAGCAGCTTAGATCCCGGGGTAGGCTACACCTTC
TRBD1,16,TRBV18,TRBJ2-3,.,CASSPPGTGESDTQYF,TGTGCCAGCTCCCCTCCCGGGACAGGGGAGTCAGATACGCAGTATTTT
.,8,TRBV27,TRBJ1-2,.,CLNYGYTF,TGTCTCAACTATGGCTACACCTTC
TRBD1,16,TRBV6-5,TRBJ2-5,.,CASSYIRTGGGETQYF,TGTGCCAGCAGTTACATCCGGACAGGGGGTGGAGAGACCCAGTACTTC
TRBD2,16,TRBV27,TRBJ2-2,.,CASRPFGGGAGGELFF,TGTGCCAGCAGACCCTTCGGCGGGGGGGCTGGCGGGGAGCTGTTTTTT
.,14,TRBV6-6,TRBJ2-7,few,CASSLNSRSYEQYF,TGTGCCAGCAGTCTAAACTCCCGGTCCTACGAGCAGTACTTC
TRBD2,14,TRBV6-5,TRBJ2-5,.,CACRRTGGMETQYF,TGTGCCTGCAGGAGGACGGGGGGGATGGAGACCCAGTACTTC
.,17,TRBV7-2,TRBJ1-1,.,CASSLGSGGRRNTEAFF,TGTGCCAGCAGCTTAGGAAGCGGGGGAAGGAGGAACACTGAAGCTTTCTTT
.,13,TRBV5-8,TRBJ1-2,once,CASLLRGPYGYTF,TGTGCCAGCCTCTTGCGAGGTCCCTATGGCTACACCTTC
.,12,TRBV2,TRBJ2-5,few,CASGAGPGAQYF,TGTGCCAGCGGGGCGGGCCCAGGGGCCCAGTACTTC
.,14,TRBV6-1,TRBJ2-7,.,CASSGGLRLYEQYF,TGTGCCAGCAGTGGCGGACTAAGGCTCTACGAGCAGTACTTC
.,14,TRBV5-6,TRBJ1-3,medium-sized,CASSLDLSGNTIYF,TGTGCCAGCAGCTTGGATCTCTCTGGAAACACCATATATTTT
.,15,TRBV27,TRBJ1-5,.,CASSALMTENQPQHF,TGTGCCAGCAGTGCTCTCATGACAGAAAATCAGCCCCAGCATTTT
TRBD2,16,TRBV11-2,TRBJ2-1,.,CASSRTGLAGSNEQFF,TGTGCCAGCAGCCGTACGGGACTAGCGGGATCCAATGAGCAGTTCTTC